Described below is a single TCR beta chain sequence and its context. The data stem from a study of blood T cell repertoires in COVID-19. Study-wide background: Sample material is recorded as cDNA or gDNA derived from T cells, B-cell-depleted T cells, or PBMCs.

TCRdb's table, derived via immunoSEQ multiplex PCR, lists solely in-frame clones and lacks some. The table has approximately 99,000 clones, about 86% seen once. The clonotype originates from a man aged 50 or older with COVID-19, enrolled during active disease. Sequencing was performed on peripheral blood.

CDR3 nucleotide sequence: TGTGCCCTTCCTTGCGGACAGAAGAACACTGAAGCTTTCTTT. It codes for CALPCGQKNTEAFF. The chain combines TRBV19 with TRBJ1-1; TRBD1 is a possible D gene (6 bases). In germline, CDR1 is LNHDA, CDR2 SQIVND (reference sequence). CDR3 size: 14 residues. V gave up 11 bases and J gave up 1 base, with 17 bases separating them.